The rows below give T cell receptor beta chains drawn from one sample of a study of early T cells in non-severe SARS-CoV-2 infection. TCRdb itself ran the 5' RACE reads through MiXCR, one entry per CDR3 protein. The sample holds roughly 26,000 distinct CDR3 sequences, 4% to 6% seen once. Input material: whole blood. Receptor source: an adult who was a healthcare worker with PCR-confirmed SARS-CoV-2 infection or an uninfected control (not recorded which). CDR3s include the opening cysteine and the closing phenylalanine or tryptophan. D genes are given only for firm matches. Where a row states a size, it is once, few, many or the class of an expanded clone; other rows omit it.

>.|medium-sized|TRBV7-6|TRBJ2-7
TGTGCCAGCAGCAGGACAGAGAGCTCCTACGAGCAGTACTTC
CASSRTESSYEQYF
>.|medium-sized|TRBV20-1|TRBJ1-1
TGCAGTGCTACGTCCTATACAGGGTTCGGTGAAGCTTTCTTT
CSATSYTGFGEAFF
>.|many|TRBV10-1|TRBJ1-6
TGCGCCAGCAGTGAGAACCGGGGAGATAATTCACCCCTCCACTTT
CASSENRGDNSPLHF
>.|many|TRBV3-1|TRBJ2-7
TGTGCCAGCAGCCAACGCTCCGCGGCCTACGAGCAGTACTTC
CASSQRSAAYEQYF
>.|few|TRBV5-6|TRBJ2-7
TGTGCCAGCAGCTTGAGGGGCCACGAGCAGTACTTC
CASSLRGHEQYF
>TRBD2|large|TRBV29-1|TRBJ2-5
TGCAGCGTTGCAGGGTCTAGTCGGGGGGACGGTGAGACCCAGTACTTC
CSVAGSSRGDGETQYF
>.|many|TRBV4-3|TRBJ2-1
TGCGCCAGCAGCCAAGATAAGGCGGGGGCGACTTACAATGAGCAGTTCTTC
CASSQDKAGATYNEQFF
>.|many|TRBV20-1|TRBJ1-2
TGCAGTGCACCTACGCAGACAGGTTTCGATGGCTACACCTTC
CSAPTQTGFDGYTF
>.|medium-sized|TRBV5-4|TRBJ1-1
TGTGCCAGCAACGCAAAGCAGGGACTGAACACTGAAGCTTTCTTT
CASNAKQGLNTEAFF
>.|many|TRBV30|TRBJ2-1
TGTGCCTGGAGTGCGACGGAGCAGTTCTTC
CAWSATEQFF
>.|many|TRBV3-1|TRBJ1-6
TGTGCCAGCAGCCAAGGTTGGACACTAAATTCACCCCTCCACTTT
CASSQGWTLNSPLHF
>.|many|TRBV7-6|TRBJ2-1
TGTGCCAGCAGCCCGGGAACGGCGGATGGACAGTTCTTC
CASSPGTADGQFF
>TRBD1|.|TRBV2|TRBJ1-1
TGTGCCAGCAGTGCCGTGGGACAGACGGAGAACACTGAAGCTTTCTTT
CASSAVGQTENTEAFF
>.|many|TRBV29-1|TRBJ1-1
TGCAGCGTTGAAGTTGGCGGATACACTGAAGCTTTCTTT
CSVEVGGYTEAFF
>TRBD1|many|TRBV7-9|TRBJ2-7
TGTGCCAGCAGTTCCGACAGGGTACCCTCCTACGAGCAGTACTTC
CASSSDRVPSYEQYF
>.|few|TRBV19|TRBJ2-1
TGTGCCAGTACCTCCGAAGGGCGAGGGGGTAGTGGAAATGAGCAGTTCTTC
CASTSEGRGGSGNEQFF
>TRBD2|few|TRBV7-2|TRBJ2-5
TGTGCCAGCAGCCAGCGGGGGGGTAAAGAGACCCAGTACTTC
CASSQRGGKETQYF
>.|many|TRBV12-3/TRBV12-4|TRBJ2-7
TGTGCCAGCAGTTTAGGGGACTGGGCAAGCTCCTACGAGCAGTACTTC
CASSLGDWASSYEQYF
>.|medium-sized|TRBV12-3/TRBV12-4|TRBJ2-5
TGTGCCAGCAGTCCGTCAGGGACCCAGTACTTC
CASSPSGTQYF
>.|many|TRBV5-1|TRBJ1-6
TGCGCCAGCAGCTTGGACAGGGTGGCGAATTCACCCCTCCACTTT
CASSLDRVANSPLHF
>.|many|TRBV7-9|TRBJ2-5
TGTGCCAGCAGTGTCGGCAGCCAAGAGACCCAGTACTTC
CASSVGSQETQYF
>.|many|TRBV12-3/TRBV12-4|TRBJ1-3
TGTGCCAGCAGTTCCTGGGGCCACCCTGGAAACACCATATATTTT
CASSSWGHPGNTIYF
>TRBD2|many|TRBV19|TRBJ2-3
TGTGCCACCTCACCCGGGGGAGGGAGAGCGGATACGCAGTATTTT
CATSPGGGRADTQYF
>.|many|TRBV7-8|TRBJ1-3
TGTGCCAGCAGCTCCAGGCCAGAAAACACCATATATTTT
CASSSRPENTIYF
>TRBD1|.|TRBV2|TRBJ2-3
TGTGCCAGCACCCGCGGGACAGGGAGCACAGATACGCAGTATTTT
CASTRGTGSTDTQYF
>.|many|TRBV19|TRBJ2-2
TGTGCCAGTAGTATAGATCTGTCAGCTTACACCGGGGAGCTGTTTTTT
CASSIDLSAYTGELFF
>TRBD1|few|TRBV24-1|TRBJ2-1
TGTGCCACCAGTGACAAGACAGGGGGCTCGTACAATGAGCAGTTCTTC
CATSDKTGGSYNEQFF
>TRBD1|many|TRBV6-2/TRBV6-3|TRBJ1-5
TGTGCCAGCGGGACAGGGAATAGCAATCAGCCCCAGCATTTT
CASGTGNSNQPQHF
>TRBD1|few|TRBV5-1|TRBJ1-2
TGCGCCAGCAGCTTGGAGGGGGCGCAGGATGGCTACACCTTC
CASSLEGAQDGYTF
>.|many|TRBV20-1|TRBJ2-2
TGCAGTGCGGAAGGTCCTAGAAAGAACACCGGGGAGCTGTTTTTT
CSAEGPRKNTGELFF
>.|many|TRBV7-2|TRBJ2-1
TGTGCCAGCAGCTTAGCGGGACCATCCTACAATGAGCAGTTCTTC
CASSLAGPSYNEQFF
>TRBD1|many|TRBV15|TRBJ1-1
TGTGCCACCAGCGGGGACAGGGGGGAGAACACTGAAGCTTTCTTT
CATSGDRGENTEAFF
>.|many|TRBV12-3/TRBV12-4|TRBJ1-5
TGTGCCAGCAGACGAAATGCGAATCAGCCCCAGCATTTT
CASRRNANQPQHF
>TRBD1|many|TRBV7-9|TRBJ2-1
TGTGCCAGCAGCGAACCGGGACAGGATCCTAATGAGCAGTTCTTC
CASSEPGQDPNEQFF
>TRBD2|few|TRBV6-4|TRBJ2-3
TGTGCCAGCAGTGACCGGGGGGGCCGGGCAGATACGCAGTATTTT
CASSDRGGRADTQYF
>.|few|TRBV30|TRBJ1-5
TGTGCCTGGACCTACCCGACAGGCGGCAATCAGCCCCAGCATTTT
CAWTYPTGGNQPQHF
>.|many|TRBV5-1|TRBJ2-5
TGCGCCAGCAGCTTGGGGAGACCCGGGCGGCGCGAAGAGACCCAGTACTTC
CASSLGRPGRREETQYF
>.|many|TRBV5-1|TRBJ1-3
TGCGCCAGCAGCTTGGCGGCGGCGGGCTCTGGAAACACCATATATTTT
CASSLAAAGSGNTIYF
>.|.|TRBV6-2/TRBV6-3|TRBJ1-1
TGTGCCAGCAGCCTTAGACTTGGGAACACTGAAGCTTTCTTT
CASSLRLGNTEAFF
>.|.|TRBV6-6|TRBJ1-6
TGTGCCAGCAGTACTCGACAGTCTAATTCACCCCTCCACTTT
CASSTRQSNSPLHF
>TRBD2|few|TRBV20-1|TRBJ2-1
TGCAGTGCCGTACCAATAGCGGGGGGGCCGAATGAGCAGTTCTTC
CSAVPIAGGPNEQFF